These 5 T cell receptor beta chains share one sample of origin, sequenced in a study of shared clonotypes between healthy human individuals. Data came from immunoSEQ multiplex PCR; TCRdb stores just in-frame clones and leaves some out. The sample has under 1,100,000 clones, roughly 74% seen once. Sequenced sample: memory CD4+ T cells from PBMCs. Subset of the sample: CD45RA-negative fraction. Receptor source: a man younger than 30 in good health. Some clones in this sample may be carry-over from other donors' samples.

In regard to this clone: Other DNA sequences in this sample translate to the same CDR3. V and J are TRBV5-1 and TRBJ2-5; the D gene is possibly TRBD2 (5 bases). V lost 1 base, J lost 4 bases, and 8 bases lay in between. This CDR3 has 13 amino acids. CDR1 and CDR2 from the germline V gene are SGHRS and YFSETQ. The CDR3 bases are TGCGCCAGCAGCTTGACTAGTCGAGAGACCCAGTACTTC. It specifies CASSLTSRETQYF.

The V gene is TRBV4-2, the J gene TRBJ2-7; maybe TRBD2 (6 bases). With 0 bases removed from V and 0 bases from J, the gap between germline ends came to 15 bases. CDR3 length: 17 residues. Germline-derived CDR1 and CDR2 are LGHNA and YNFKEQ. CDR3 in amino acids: CASSQEKGGTYSYEQYF. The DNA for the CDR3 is TGTGCCAGCAGCCAAGAAAAGGGCGGGACCTACTCCTACGAGCAGTACTTC.

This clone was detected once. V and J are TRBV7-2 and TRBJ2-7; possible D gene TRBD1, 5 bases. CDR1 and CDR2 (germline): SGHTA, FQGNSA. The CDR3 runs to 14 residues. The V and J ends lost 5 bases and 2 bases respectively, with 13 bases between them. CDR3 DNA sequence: TGTGCCAGCAGCCCCGGTTGGGGCACCTACGAGCAGTACTTC. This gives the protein CASSPGWGTYEQYF.

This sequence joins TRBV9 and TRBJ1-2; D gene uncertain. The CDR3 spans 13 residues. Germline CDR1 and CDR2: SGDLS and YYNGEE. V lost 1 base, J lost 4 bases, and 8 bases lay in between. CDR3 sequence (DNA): TGTGCCAGCAGCGTACGGGGAGGCTATGGCTACACCTTC. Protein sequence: CASSVRGGYGYTF.

CDR3: CASSLDGSLYGYTF. For the CDR3, the DNA is TGTGCCAGCAGCTTAGATGGGTCTCTCTATGGCTACACCTTC. This chain uses TRBV7-9 with TRBJ1-2; D is undetermined. The CDR3 spans 14 residues. With 1 base removed from V and 4 bases from J, the gap between germline ends came to 10 bases. Germline V gene sequence: CDR1 SEHNR, CDR2 FQNEAQ (reference sequence).